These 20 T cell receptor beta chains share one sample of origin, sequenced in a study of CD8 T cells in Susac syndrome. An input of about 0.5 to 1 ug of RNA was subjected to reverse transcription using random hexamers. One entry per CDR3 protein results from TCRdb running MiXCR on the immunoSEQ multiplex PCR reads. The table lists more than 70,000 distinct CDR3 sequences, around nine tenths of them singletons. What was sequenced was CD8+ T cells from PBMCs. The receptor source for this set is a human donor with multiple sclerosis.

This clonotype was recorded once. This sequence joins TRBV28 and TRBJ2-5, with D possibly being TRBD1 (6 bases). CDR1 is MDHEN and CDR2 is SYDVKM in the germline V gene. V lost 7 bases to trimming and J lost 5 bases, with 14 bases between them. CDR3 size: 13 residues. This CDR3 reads CASTFQGWETQYF. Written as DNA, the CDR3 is TGTGCCAGCACCTTCCAGGGGTGGGAGACCCAGTACTTC.

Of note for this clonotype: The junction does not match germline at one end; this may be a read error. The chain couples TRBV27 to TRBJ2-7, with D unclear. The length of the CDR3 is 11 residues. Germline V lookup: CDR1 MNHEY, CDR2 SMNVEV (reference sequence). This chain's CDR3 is CASSSSHEQYF. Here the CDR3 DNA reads TGTGCCAGCAGTTCCTCCCACGAGCAGTACTTC.

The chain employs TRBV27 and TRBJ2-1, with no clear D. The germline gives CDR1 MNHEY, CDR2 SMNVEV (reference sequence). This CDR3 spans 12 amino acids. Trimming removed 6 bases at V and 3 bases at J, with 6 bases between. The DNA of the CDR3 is TGTGCCAGCAGCTTCCGCTACAATGAGCAGTTCTTC. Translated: CASSFRYNEQFF.

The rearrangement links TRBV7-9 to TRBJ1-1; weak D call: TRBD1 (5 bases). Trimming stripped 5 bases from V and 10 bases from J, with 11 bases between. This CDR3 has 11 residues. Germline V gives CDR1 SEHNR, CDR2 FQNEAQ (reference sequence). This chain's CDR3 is CASSPGTLAFF. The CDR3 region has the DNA TGTGCCAGCAGCCCCGGGACGTTAGCTTTCTTT.

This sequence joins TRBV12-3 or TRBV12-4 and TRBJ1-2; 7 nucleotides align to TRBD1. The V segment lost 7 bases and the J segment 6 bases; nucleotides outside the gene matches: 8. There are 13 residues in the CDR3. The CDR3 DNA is TGTGCCAGCACCATGACAGGGCCAAATGGCTACACCTTC. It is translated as CASTMTGPNGYTF.

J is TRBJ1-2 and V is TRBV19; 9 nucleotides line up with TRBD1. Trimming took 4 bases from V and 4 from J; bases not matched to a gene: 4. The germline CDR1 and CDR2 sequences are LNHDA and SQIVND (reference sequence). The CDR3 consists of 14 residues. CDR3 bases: TGTGCCAGTAGTACGGACAGGGGATTCTATGGCTACACCTTC. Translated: CASSTDRGFYGYTF. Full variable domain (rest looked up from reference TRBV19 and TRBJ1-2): DGGITQSPKYLFRKEGQNVTLSCEQNLNHDAMYWYRQDPGQGLRLIYYSQIVNDFQKGDIAEGYSVSREKKESFPLTVTSAQKNPTAFYLCASSTDRGFYGYTFGSGTRLTVV.

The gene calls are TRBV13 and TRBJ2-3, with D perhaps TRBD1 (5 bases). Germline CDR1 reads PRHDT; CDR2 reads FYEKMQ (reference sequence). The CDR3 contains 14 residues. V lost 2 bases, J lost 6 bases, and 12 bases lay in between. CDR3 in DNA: TGTGCCAGCAGCTTAAAAGGGGTCGGCGATACGCAGTATTTT. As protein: CASSLKGVGDTQYF. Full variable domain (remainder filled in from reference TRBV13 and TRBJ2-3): AAGVIQSPRHLIKEKRETATLKCYPIPRHDTVYWYQQGPGQDPQFLISFYEKMQSDKGSIPDRFSAQQFSDYHSELNMSSLELGDSALYFCASSLKGVGDTQYFGPGTRLTVL.

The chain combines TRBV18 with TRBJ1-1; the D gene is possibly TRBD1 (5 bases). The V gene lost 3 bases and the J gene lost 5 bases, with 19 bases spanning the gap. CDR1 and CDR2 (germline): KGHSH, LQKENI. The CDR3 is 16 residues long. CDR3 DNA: TGTGCCAGCTCACCGACCCCGGGGCGGCTAGGGACTGAAGCTTTCTTT. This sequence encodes CASSPTPGRLGTEAFF. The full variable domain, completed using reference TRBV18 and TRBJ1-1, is NAGVMQNPRHLVRRRGQEARLRCSPMKGHSHVYWYRQLPEEGLKFMVYLQKENIIDESGMPKERFSAEFPKEGPSILRIQQVVRGDSAAYFCASSPTPGRLGTEAFFGQGTRLTVV.

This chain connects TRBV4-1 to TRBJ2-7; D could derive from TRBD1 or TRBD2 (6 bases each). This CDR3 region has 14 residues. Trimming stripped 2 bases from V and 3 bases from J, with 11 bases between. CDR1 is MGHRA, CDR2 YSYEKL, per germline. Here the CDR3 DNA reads TGCGCCAGCAGCCAACGGGAGACAGGCTACGAGCAGTACTTC. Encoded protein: CASSQRETGYEQYF.

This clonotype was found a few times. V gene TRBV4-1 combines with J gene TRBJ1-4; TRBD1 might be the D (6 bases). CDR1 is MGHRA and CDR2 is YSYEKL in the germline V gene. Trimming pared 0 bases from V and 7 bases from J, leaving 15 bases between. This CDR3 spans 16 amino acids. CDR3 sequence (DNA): TGCGCCAGCAGCCAAGAGATAGGACAGTGGAGTGAAAAACTGTTTTTT. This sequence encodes CASSQEIGQWSEKLFF.

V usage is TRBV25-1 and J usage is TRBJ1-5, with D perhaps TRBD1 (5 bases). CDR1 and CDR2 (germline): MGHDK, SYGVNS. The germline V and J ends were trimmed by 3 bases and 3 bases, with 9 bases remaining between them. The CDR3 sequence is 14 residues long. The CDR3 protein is CASSEGQYNQPQHF. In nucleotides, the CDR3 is TGTGCCAGCAGTGAGGGGCAGTACAATCAGCCCCAGCATTTT. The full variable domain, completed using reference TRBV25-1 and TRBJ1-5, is EADIYQTPRYLVIGTGKKITLECSQTMGHDKMYWYQQDPGMELHLIHYSYGVNSTEKGDLSSESTVSRIRTEHFPLTLESARPSHTSQYLCASSEGQYNQPQHFGDGTRLSIL.

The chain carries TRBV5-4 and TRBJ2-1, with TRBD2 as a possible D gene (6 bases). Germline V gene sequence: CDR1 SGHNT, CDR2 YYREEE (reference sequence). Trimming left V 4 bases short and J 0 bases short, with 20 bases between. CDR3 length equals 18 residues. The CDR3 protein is CASSPDELLASSYNEQFF. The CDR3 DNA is TGTGCCAGCAGCCCAGACGAACTACTAGCTAGCTCCTACAATGAGCAGTTCTTC.

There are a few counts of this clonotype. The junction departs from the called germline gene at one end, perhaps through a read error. CDR3 region: CASSVGSYNEQFF. CDR3 sequence (DNA): TGTGCCAGCAGTGTAGGGTCCTACAATGAGCAGTTCTTC. The chain carries TRBV9 and TRBJ2-1; D is uncertain. The CDR3 runs to 13 residues. Germline loops: CDR1 SGDLS, CDR2 YYNGEE.

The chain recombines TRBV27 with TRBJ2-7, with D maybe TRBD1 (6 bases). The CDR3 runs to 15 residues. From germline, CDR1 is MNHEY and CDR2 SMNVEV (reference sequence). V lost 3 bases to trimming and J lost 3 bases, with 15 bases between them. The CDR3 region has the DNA TGTGCCAGCAGTTTGGGGCCAGGGGCTTTCTACGAGCAGTACTTC. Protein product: CASSLGPGAFYEQYF.

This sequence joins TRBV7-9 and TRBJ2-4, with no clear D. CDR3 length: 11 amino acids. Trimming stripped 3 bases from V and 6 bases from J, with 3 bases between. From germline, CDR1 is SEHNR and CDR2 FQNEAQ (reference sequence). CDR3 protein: CASSLTNIQYF. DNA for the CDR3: TGTGCCAGCAGCTTGACAAACATTCAGTACTTC.

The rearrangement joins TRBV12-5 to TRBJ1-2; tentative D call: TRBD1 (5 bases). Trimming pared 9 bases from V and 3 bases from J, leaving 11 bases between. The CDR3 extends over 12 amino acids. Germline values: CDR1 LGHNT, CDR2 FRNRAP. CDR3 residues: CASWGSHYGYTF. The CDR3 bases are TGTGCTAGCTGGGGGTCCCACTATGGCTACACCTTC.

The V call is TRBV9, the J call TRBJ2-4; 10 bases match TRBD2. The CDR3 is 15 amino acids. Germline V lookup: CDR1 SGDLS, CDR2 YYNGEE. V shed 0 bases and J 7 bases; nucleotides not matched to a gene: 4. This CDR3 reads CASSVGASGSNIQYF. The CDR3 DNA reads TGTGCCAGCAGCGTAGGGGCTAGCGGGAGTAACATTCAGTACTTC.

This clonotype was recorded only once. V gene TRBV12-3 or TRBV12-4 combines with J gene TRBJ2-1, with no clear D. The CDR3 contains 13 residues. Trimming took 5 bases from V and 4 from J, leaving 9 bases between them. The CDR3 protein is CASSLQRYNEQFF. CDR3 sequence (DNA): TGTGCCAGCAGTCTCCAACGGTACAATGAGCAGTTCTTC.

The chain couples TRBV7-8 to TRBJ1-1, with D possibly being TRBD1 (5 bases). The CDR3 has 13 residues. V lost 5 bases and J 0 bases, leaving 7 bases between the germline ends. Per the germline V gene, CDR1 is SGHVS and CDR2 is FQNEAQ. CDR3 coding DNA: TGTGCCAGCAGCCCGACAGTGAACACTGAAGCTTTCTTT. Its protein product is CASSPTVNTEAFF.

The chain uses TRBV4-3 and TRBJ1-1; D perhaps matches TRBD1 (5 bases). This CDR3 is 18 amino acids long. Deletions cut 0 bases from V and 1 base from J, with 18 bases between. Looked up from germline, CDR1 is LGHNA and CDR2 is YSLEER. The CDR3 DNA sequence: TGCGCCAGCAGCCAAGATTGGGGGGGGAGCGCTGCGAACACTGAAGCTTTCTTT. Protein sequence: CASSQDWGGSAANTEAFF.